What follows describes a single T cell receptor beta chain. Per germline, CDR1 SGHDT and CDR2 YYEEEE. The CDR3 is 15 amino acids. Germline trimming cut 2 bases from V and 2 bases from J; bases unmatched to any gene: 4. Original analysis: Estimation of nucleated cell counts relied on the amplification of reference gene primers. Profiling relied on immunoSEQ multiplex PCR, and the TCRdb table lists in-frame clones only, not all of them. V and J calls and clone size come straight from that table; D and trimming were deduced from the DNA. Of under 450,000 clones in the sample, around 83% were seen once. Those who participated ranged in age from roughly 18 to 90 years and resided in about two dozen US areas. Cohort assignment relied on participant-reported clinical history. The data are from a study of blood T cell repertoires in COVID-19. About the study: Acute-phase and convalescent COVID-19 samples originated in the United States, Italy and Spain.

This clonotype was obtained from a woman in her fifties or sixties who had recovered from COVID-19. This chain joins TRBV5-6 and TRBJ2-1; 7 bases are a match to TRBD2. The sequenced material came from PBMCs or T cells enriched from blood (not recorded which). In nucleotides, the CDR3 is TGTGCCAGCAGCTTCCGCGCGGGAGCCTACAATGAGCAGTTCTTC. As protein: CASSFRAGAYNEQFF.